The 25 T cell receptor beta chains below all came from one sample that was sequenced in a study of shared clonotypes between healthy human individuals. Method: immunoSEQ multiplex PCR; TCRdb's copy keeps in-frame clones and lacks some. The repertoire has about 990,000 clones, around 78% of them found once; the top ten carry roughly 0.57%. The sequenced sample was memory CD4+ T cells from PBMCs. Described subset: CD45RA-negative fraction. These receptors all come from a man between 18 and 29 years old in good health. Some clones in this sample may be carry-over from other donors' samples.

This chain uses TRBV4-1 with TRBJ2-5; TRBD2 matches at 8 bases. The J call may be faulty, since TRBJ2-7 better matches the DNA end. This CDR3 is built from 16 residues. Germline CDR1 and CDR2: MGHRA and YSYEKL. CDR3 in amino acids: CASSPERAGGAYEQYF. CDR3 DNA: TGCGCCAGCAGCCCAGAAAGGGCCGGGGGGGCCTACGAGCAGTACTTC.

This clone was counted only a few times. The genes are TRBV28 and TRBJ1-5; weak D call: TRBD1 (6 bases). The CDR3 loop spans 16 amino acids. The germline CDR1 and CDR2 sequences are MDHEN and SYDVKM. Trimming pared 6 bases from V and 3 bases from J, leaving 18 bases between. DNA for the CDR3: TGTGCCAGCAGCCAACCTCAGACAGGCCTCAATCAGCCCCAGCATTTT. It translates to CASSQPQTGLNQPQHF.

The V gene is TRBV11-1, the J gene TRBJ1-1; 8 nucleotides align to TRBD1. The CDR3 covers 12 residues. The V segment lost 5 bases and the J segment 11 bases; nucleotides outside the gene matches: 7. Per germline, CDR1 SGHAT and CDR2 FQDESV (reference sequence). This CDR3 reads CASSPDRAGAFF. The CDR3 coding sequence is TGTGCCAGCAGCCCGGACAGGGCGGGCGCTTTCTTT.

This chain connects TRBV30 to TRBJ2-1; 8 positions match TRBD2. The V and J ends lost 2 bases and 3 bases, in that order; junction bases with no gene match: 9. Germline CDR1 and CDR2: GTSNPN and SVGIG (reference sequence). The CDR3 totals 16 residues. CDR3 nucleotides: TGTGCCTGGAGTCTACGACTAGCGTCCTTCTACAATGAGCAGTTCTTC. Translated, it gives CAWSLRLASFYNEQFF.

This chain links TRBV6-5 with TRBJ1-1; no clear D. The germline V gene encodes CDR1 MNHEY and CDR2 SVGAGI. The V end was cut by 0 bases, the J end by 2 bases, with 7 bases between. The CDR3 has 14 amino acids. CDR3 sequence reads: CASSYSPVNTEAFF. CDR3 DNA: TGTGCCAGCAGTTACTCGCCGGTTAACACTGAAGCTTTCTTT.

This clone came up once. The chain combines TRBV28 with TRBJ1-2; no definite D call. CDR1 MDHEN and CDR2 SYDVKM come from the germline V gene. The length of the CDR3 is 14 residues. With 4 bases removed from V and 4 bases from J, the gap between germline ends came to 13 bases. The DNA of the CDR3 is TGTGCCAGCAGTTCGGACCCATTAAGCTATGGCTACACCTTC. Translating it yields CASSSDPLSYGYTF.

The chain employs TRBV28 and TRBJ2-1; 11 bases are shared with TRBD2. In germline, CDR1 is MDHEN, CDR2 SYDVKM. Trimming removed 6 bases from V and 4 bases from J; junction bases left unmatched: 11. The CDR3 is 17 residues long. CDR3 nucleotides: TGTGCCAGCAGGCCTGACCTGACTAGCGGGAAGTACAATGAGCAGTTCTTC. Translating it yields CASRPDLTSGKYNEQFF.

The rearrangement joins TRBV15 to TRBJ2-7, with TRBD2 matching over 15 bases. Germline values: CDR1 LNHNV, CDR2 YYDKDF (reference sequence). This CDR3 comprises 19 residues. The V gene end was trimmed by 2 bases and the J gene end by 4 bases; junction bases not matched to a gene: 12. As DNA, the CDR3 is TGTGCCACCAGCAGAAATGCCGGGACTAGCGGGAGGAGGTCTTACGAGCAGTACTTC. Protein: CATSRNAGTSGRRSYEQYF.

This clone was detected only once. A clone one base away is much larger, so this may be a read error. The sample contains more than one DNA sequence encoding this CDR3. V is TRBV29-1 and J is TRBJ1-1, with D perhaps TRBD1 (5 bases). V was trimmed by 3 bases and J by 3 bases, leaving 5 bases between them. Germline CDR1 and CDR2: SQVTM and ANQGSEA. This CDR3 has 11 amino acids. The CDR3 loop reads CSVEGDTEAFF. In nucleotides, the CDR3 is TGCAGCGTTGAGGGGGACACTGAAGCTTTCTTT.

V is TRBV7-9 and J is TRBJ2-7; D gene uncertain. The germline V and J ends were trimmed by 1 base and 0 bases, with 7 bases remaining between them. This CDR3 contains 14 residues. Germline assignment: CDR1 SEHNR and CDR2 FQNEAQ (reference sequence). The CDR3 sequence is CASSLVRVSYEQYF. CDR3 coding DNA: TGTGCCAGCAGCTTAGTCCGGGTCTCCTACGAGCAGTACTTC.

The chain couples TRBV6-5 to TRBJ1-5; 11 bases map to TRBD1. The CDR3 is 15 residues long. Germline loops: CDR1 MNHEY, CDR2 SVGAGI. V lost 6 bases and J lost 7; bases outside the gene matches: 8. CDR3 coding DNA: TGTGCCAGCAGCATTAATGGACAGGGGGCACAGCCCCAGCATTTT. Translating gives CASSINGQGAQPQHF.

The chain is built from TRBV15 and TRBJ2-1; unclear D gene. The V end lost 4 bases, the J end lost 7 bases, and 8 bases lay between the germline ends. The germline CDR1 and CDR2 sequences are LNHNV and YYDKDF (reference sequence). The CDR3 consists of 12 residues. The CDR3 DNA reads TGTGCCACCAGCACCGCACCTAATGAGCAGTTCTTC. Translated: CATSTAPNEQFF. The full variable domain, its missing parts supplied by reference TRBV15 and TRBJ2-1, is DAMVIQNPRYQVTQFGKPVTLSCSQTLNHNVMYWYQQKSSQAPKLLFHYYDKDFNNEADTPDNFQSRRPNTSFCFLDIRSPGLGDTAMYLCATSTAPNEQFFGPGTRLTVL.

J is TRBJ2-2 and V is TRBV7-3; 7 nucleotides line up with TRBD2. V lost 1 base to trimming and J lost 5 bases; unmatched junction nucleotides: 7. CDR3 length: 16 amino acids. CDR1 is SGHTA and CDR2 is FQGTGA in the germline V gene. Written as DNA, the CDR3 is TGTGCCAGCAGCTTAAATCGCGGGAGTGGAACCGGGGAGCTGTTTTTT. It is translated as CASSLNRGSGTGELFF.

The rearrangement uses TRBV7-9 and TRBJ1-3, with TRBD1 matching over 7 bases. The CDR3 consists of 15 residues. CDR1 and CDR2 (germline): SEHNR, FQNEAQ (reference sequence). Trimming took 5 bases from V and 4 from J; bases not matched to a gene: 8. The CDR3 DNA reads TGTGCCAGCAGCCCACAGGGGTGGTACGGAAACACCATATATTTT. This encodes CASSPQGWYGNTIYF.

The J gene is TRBJ2-2, the V gene TRBV9, with D possibly matching TRBD2 (6 bases). The germline V gene encodes CDR1 SGDLS and CDR2 YYNGEE. The CDR3 runs to 14 residues. Between the trimmed V and J ends, which lost 5 bases and 3 bases, there was a span of 11 bases. The CDR3 here is CASSTEGHTGELFF. The DNA of the CDR3 is TGTGCCAGCAGTACGGAGGGCCACACCGGGGAGCTGTTTTTT. Full variable domain (remainder filled in from reference TRBV9 and TRBJ2-2): DSGVTQTPKHLITATGQRVTLRCSPRSGDLSVYWYQQSLDQGLQFLIQYYNGEERAKGNILERFSAQQFPDLHSELNLSSLELGDSALYFCASSTEGHTGELFFGEGSRLTVL.

The genes are TRBV5-1 and TRBJ2-3; 14 bases match TRBD2. The junction had 4 bases not matched to a gene; V was cut back by 4 bases and J by 3 bases. The CDR3 runs to 16 residues. The germline gives CDR1 SGHRS, CDR2 YFSETQ. The CDR3 loop reads CASSPRLAGGTDTQYF. The CDR3 DNA sequence: TGCGCCAGCAGCCCGCGACTAGCGGGGGGGACAGATACGCAGTATTTT.

The V call is TRBV5-1, the J call TRBJ2-5; D possibly corresponds to TRBD2 (6 bases). In germline, CDR1 is SGHRS, CDR2 YFSETQ. V was trimmed by 0 bases and J by 5 bases, leaving 14 bases between them. CDR3 size: 15 residues. The DNA of the CDR3 is TGCGCCAGCAGCTTGGCTCACGGGAGCGAGGAGACCCAGTACTTC. Translation: CASSLAHGSEETQYF.

As regards this clone: In the same sample, other DNA sequences code for this CDR3. V usage is TRBV27 and J usage is TRBJ2-3; 8 bases map to TRBD2. The V segment lost 0 bases and the J segment 3 bases; nucleotides outside the gene matches: 5. Germline V CDR1 and CDR2: MNHEY, SMNVEV (reference sequence). The CDR3 has 16 amino acids. The CDR3 DNA sequence: TGTGCCAGCAGTTTATCGAAGGCGGGAGGAACAGATACGCAGTATTTT. This gives the protein CASSLSKAGGTDTQYF.

CDR3 region: CASSYGRTNNEQFF. In DNA form, the CDR3 reads TGTGCCAGCAGTTATGGCAGGACCAACAATGAGCAGTTCTTC. V and J are TRBV6-5 and TRBJ2-1; D gene uncertain. The germline V and J ends were trimmed by 3 bases and 5 bases, with 11 bases remaining between them. Germline CDR1 is MNHEY and CDR2 is SVGAGI. CDR3 length: 14 residues.

In DNA, the CDR3 is TGTGCCAGCAGCCCTCGAGGGGCCTACGAGCAGTACTTC. It is translated as CASSPRGAYEQYF. V is TRBV7-8 and J is TRBJ2-7; tentatively, D is TRBD1 or TRBD2 (5 bases each). Trimming pared 5 bases from V and 2 bases from J, leaving 10 bases between. The CDR3 totals 13 residues. Germline CDR1 SGHVS, CDR2 FQNEAQ.

In its sample, this clone was seen a few times. The rearrangement links TRBV7-3 to TRBJ1-3; D unresolved. The V gene's germline CDR1 is SGHTA and CDR2 FQGTGA. This CDR3 region has 18 residues. Between the trimmed V and J ends, which lost 2 bases and 4 bases, there was a span of 21 bases. The CDR3 region has the DNA TGTGCCAGCAGCTTACTGATTAGGGCAGGCGCAAAAGGAAACACCATATATTTT. Its translation is CASSLLIRAGAKGNTIYF. The full variable domain, completed using reference TRBV7-3 and TRBJ1-3, is GAGVSQTPSNKVTEKGKYVELRCDPISGHTALYWYRQSLGQGPEFLIYFQGTGAADDSGLPNDRFFAVRPEGSVSTLKIQRTERGDSAVYLCASSLLIRAGAKGNTIYFGEGSWLTVV.

The chain combines TRBV7-9 with TRBJ1-1; D perhaps matches TRBD1 (5 bases). The CDR3 is 15 residues long. V was shortened by 2 bases and J by 3 bases, with 13 bases between the two germline ends. Germline V gene lookup returns CDR1 SEHNR and CDR2 FQNEAQ (reference sequence). CDR3 sequence reads: CASSLRTGAHTEAFF. CDR3 coding DNA: TGTGCCAGCAGCTTACGAACCGGGGCACACACTGAAGCTTTCTTT.

The genes are TRBV5-1 and TRBJ2-5; either TRBD1 or TRBD2 may supply D (5 bases each). V lost 4 bases and J lost 1, with 11 bases in between. The germline CDR1 and CDR2 sequences are SGHRS and YFSETQ. CDR3 size: 14 residues. Here the CDR3 reads CASSQGTAQETQYF. CDR3 in DNA: TGCGCCAGCAGCCAAGGGACGGCCCAAGAGACCCAGTACTTC.

J is TRBJ1-4 and V is TRBV4-1; TRBD1 agrees at 7 bases. The CDR3 consists of 16 residues. V lost 0 bases to trimming and J lost 5 bases; unmatched junction nucleotides: 6. Germline V gene data show CDR1 as MGHRA and CDR2 as YSYEKL. The CDR3: CASSQDRGRGNEKLFF. The CDR3 DNA reads TGCGCCAGCAGCCAAGATCGGGGCAGGGGGAATGAAAAACTGTTTTTT.

The chain recombines TRBV15 with TRBJ2-7; tentatively, D is TRBD2 (7 bases). Trimming shortened V by 6 bases and J by 2 bases, and 17 bases separated the two germline ends. Germline lookup yields CDR1 LNHNV and CDR2 YYDKDF (reference sequence). There are 15 residues in the CDR3. Written as DNA, the CDR3 is TGTGCCACCAGTCCCGGGGGGCTTAAAACCTACGAGCAGTACTTC. It translates to CATSPGGLKTYEQYF.